The source of this T cell receptor beta chain is a study of T-cell reconstitution after alpha-beta-depleted transplantation in children. A TCRbeta library incorporating unique molecular identifiers was prepared. TCRdb re-derived calls from the PCR reads in MiXCR, one entry per CDR3 protein. The table has some 840,000 distinct CDR3 sequences, approximately 15% seen once. This clonotype was recorded at least ten times. Its antigen is still unknown. Study observations and caveats: Expanded clones from the graft, numbering several hundred, reportedly supplied alpha-beta T cells about two months after transplant.

The CDR3 consists of 15 residues. Germline values: CDR1 SGHAT, CDR2 FQDESV (reference sequence). V gave up 0 bases and J gave up 4 bases, with 9 bases separating them. This specimen consisted of PBMCs, mostly from graft donor cells, obtained 360 days after TCRalphabeta/CD19-depleted stem cell transplant. This clonotype was obtained from a male patient aged 10-17 years who had a stem cell transplant for acute lymphoblastic leukemia, so the T cells may come from the graft donor. The V and J genes are TRBV11-1 and TRBJ2-2, with D perhaps TRBD2 (6 bases). CDR3 bases: TGTGCCAGCAGCTTAGCGCGGGGCTCCACCGGGGAGCTGTTTTTT. Protein product: CASSLARGSTGELFF.